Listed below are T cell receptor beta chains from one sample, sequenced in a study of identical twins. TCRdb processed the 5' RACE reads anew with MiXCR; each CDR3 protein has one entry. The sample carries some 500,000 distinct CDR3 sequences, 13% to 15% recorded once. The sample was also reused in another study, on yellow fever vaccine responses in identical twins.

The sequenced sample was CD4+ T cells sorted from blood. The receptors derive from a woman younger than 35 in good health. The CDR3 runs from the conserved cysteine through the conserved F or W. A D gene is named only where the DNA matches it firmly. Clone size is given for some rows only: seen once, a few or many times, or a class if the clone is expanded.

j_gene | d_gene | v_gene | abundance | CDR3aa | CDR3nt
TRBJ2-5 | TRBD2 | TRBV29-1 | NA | CSVTSGGETQYF | TGCAGCGTAACTAGCGGGGGGGAGACCCAGTACTTC
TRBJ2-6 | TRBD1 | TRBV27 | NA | CASSLRQGAGSGANVLTF | TGTGCCAGCAGTCTACGACAGGGGGCGGGTTCTGGGGCCAACGTCCTGACTTTC
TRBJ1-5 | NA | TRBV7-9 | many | CAAGEGGGNQPQHF | TGTGCCGCGGGGGAGGGGGGCGGCAATCAGCCCCAGCATTTT
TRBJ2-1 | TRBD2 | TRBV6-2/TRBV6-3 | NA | CASSYLVGGRALDEQFF | TGTGCCAGCAGTTACCTGGTCGGCGGGAGGGCCCTCGATGAGCAGTTCTTC
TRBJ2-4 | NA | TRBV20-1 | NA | CSARNRVINLQNIQYF | TGCAGTGCTAGAAACAGGGTTATAAACCTCCAAAACATTCAGTACTTC
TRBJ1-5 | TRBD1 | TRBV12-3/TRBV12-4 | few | CASSPTTGVSNQPQHF | TGTGCCAGCAGTCCCACGACAGGGGTGAGCAATCAGCCCCAGCATTTT
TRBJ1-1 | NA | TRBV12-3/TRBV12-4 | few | CASSFPGGRTEAFF | TGTGCCAGCAGTTTTCCTGGGGGGAGAACTGAAGCTTTCTTT
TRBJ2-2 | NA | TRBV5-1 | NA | CASSLGLPGTGELFF | TGCGCCAGCAGCTTGGGACTCCCGGGGACCGGGGAGCTGTTTTTT
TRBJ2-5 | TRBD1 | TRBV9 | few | CASSVKTGSLQTQYF | TGTGCCAGCAGCGTAAAGACAGGGAGTTTGCAGACCCAGTACTTC
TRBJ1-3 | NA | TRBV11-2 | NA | CASSSVSDTIYF | TGTGCCAGCAGCTCCGTTAGTGACACCATATATTTT
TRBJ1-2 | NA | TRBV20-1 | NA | CSAVGRPMDGYTF | TGCAGTGCCGTAGGCAGGCCCATGGATGGCTACACCTTC
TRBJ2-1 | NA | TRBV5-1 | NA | CASSLAVGGLNNEQFF | TGCGCCAGCAGCTTGGCTGTGGGGGGCCTTAACAATGAGCAGTTCTTC
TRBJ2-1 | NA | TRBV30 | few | CAWRWGALADEQFF | TGTGCCTGGAGATGGGGGGCACTAGCCGATGAGCAGTTCTTC
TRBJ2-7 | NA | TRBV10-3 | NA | CAISDPAGGVRSYEQYF | TGTGCCATCAGTGATCCCGCGGGCGGGGTCCGTTCCTACGAGCAGTACTTC
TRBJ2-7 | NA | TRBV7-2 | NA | CASREGGGYEQYF | TGTGCCAGCAGAGAAGGGGGGGGCTACGAGCAGTACTTC
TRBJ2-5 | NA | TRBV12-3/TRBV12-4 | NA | CASSFLGAIETQYF | TGTGCCAGCAGTTTCTTAGGGGCGATAGAGACCCAGTACTTC
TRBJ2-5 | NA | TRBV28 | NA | CASSSSQGSGETQYF | TGTGCCAGCAGTTCTTCACAGGGTTCAGGGGAGACCCAGTACTTC
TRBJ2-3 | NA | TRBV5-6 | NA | CASSLAGTHTDTQYF | TGTGCCAGCAGCTTGGCAGGGACACACACAGATACGCAGTATTTT